One sample yielded the 29 T cell receptor beta chains listed below, sequenced in a study of T cell responses to AZD1222 COVID-19 vaccine. The protocol was immunoSEQ multiplex PCR, while the TCRdb copy is restricted to in-frame clones and leaves out a portion. Of roughly 56,000 clones in the sample, approximately 85% are singletons; the top ten hold roughly 16%. The specimen was peripheral blood, collected on day 0 of AZD1222 vaccination. The receptors originated from an adult in good health.

The V gene is TRBV6-5, the J gene TRBJ1-2; no clear D. Per the germline V gene, CDR1 is MNHEY and CDR2 is SVGAGI. The CDR3 spans 12 residues. V lost 0 bases and J lost 5, with 4 bases in between. CDR3: CASSYSGYGYTF. DNA of the CDR3: TGTGCCAGCAGTTACTCGGGGTATGGCTACACCTTC.

The rearrangement uses TRBV10-3 and TRBJ2-7, with 7 bases aligning to TRBD2. CDR1 is ENHRY and CDR2 is SYGVKD in the germline V gene. V lost 4 bases, J lost 6 bases, and 18 bases stayed unmatched. This CDR3 is 17 amino acids long. CDR3 bases: TGTGCCATCAGTGCAATAGCGGGCGGCTTGGGCGCGGGCGAGCAGTACTTC. This gives the protein CAISAIAGGLGAGEQYF.

J is TRBJ1-2 and V is TRBV5-4; tentatively, D is TRBD1 (6 bases). The CDR3 runs to 12 residues. V was pared by 4 bases and J by 4 bases, with 8 bases between. The V gene's germline CDR1 is SGHNT and CDR2 YYREEE (reference sequence). CDR3 sequence: CASSPDSYGYTF. The CDR3 bases are TGTGCCAGCAGCCCGGACAGCTATGGCTACACCTTC.

The rearrangement uses TRBV3-1 (or the pseudogene TRBV3-2) and TRBJ1-1; D gene unclear. The V and J ends lost 4 bases and 1 base respectively, with 13 bases between them. This CDR3 is built from 15 residues. CDR1 is LGHDT, CDR2 YNNKEL, per germline (reference sequence). The CDR3 DNA follows: TGTGCCAGCAGCCCCCTTTCGGTGGGGAACACTGAAGCTTTCTTT. Translating it yields CASSPLSVGNTEAFF.

This chain uses TRBV28 with TRBJ1-1, with D unresolved. The germline V and J ends were trimmed by 1 base and 8 bases, with 8 bases remaining between them. Per the germline V gene, CDR1 is MDHEN and CDR2 is SYDVKM. The CDR3 spans 12 residues. The CDR3 loop reads CASSLFGSEAFF. The CDR3 coding sequence is TGTGCCAGCAGTTTATTTGGATCCGAAGCTTTCTTT.

V and J are TRBV6-1 and TRBJ2-2; TRBD1 matches at 7 bases. Looked up from germline, CDR1 is MNHNS and CDR2 is SASEGT. With V trimmed by 3 bases and J by 3 bases, 7 bases remained unmatched. This CDR3 has 16 residues. CDR3 sequence (DNA): TGTGCCAGCAGTGATACAACAGGGGTCGACACCGGGGAGCTGTTTTTT. This gives the protein CASSDTTGVDTGELFF.

The rearrangement joins TRBV3-1 (or the pseudogene TRBV3-2) to TRBJ2-7; possibly TRBD1 for D (6 bases). The germline V and J ends were trimmed by 4 bases and 2 bases, with 6 bases remaining between them. Germline CDR1 is LGHDT and CDR2 is YNNKEL (reference sequence). The CDR3 contains 12 residues. CDR3 bases: TGTGCCAGCAGCCGGACAGCCTACGAGCAGTACTTC. Amino acids: CASSRTAYEQYF.

CDR3 amino acids: CASNYRGTEAFF. Here the CDR3 DNA reads TGTGCCAGCAACTACAGGGGCACTGAAGCTTTCTTT. V gene TRBV28 combines with J gene TRBJ1-1; 7 bases agree with TRBD1. The length of the CDR3 is 12 residues. V was clipped by 7 bases and J by 4 bases; unmatched bases: 3. Germline loops: CDR1 MDHEN, CDR2 SYDVKM.

V usage is TRBV11-2 and J usage is TRBJ2-7, with a possible D match to TRBD1 (6 bases). This CDR3 is built from 16 residues. Germline CDR1 is SGHAT and CDR2 is FQNNGV. Deletions cut 5 bases from V and 2 bases from J, with 19 bases between. The CDR3 protein is CASSIMTGPITYEQYF. CDR3 nucleotide sequence: TGTGCCAGCAGCATTATGACAGGACCCATTACCTACGAGCAGTACTTC.

This clone was observed a single time. The chain couples TRBV24-1 to TRBJ1-3; possibly TRBD1 for D (5 bases). The CDR3 runs to 17 residues. V was trimmed by 3 bases and J by 0 bases, leaving 14 bases between them. The germline V gene encodes CDR1 KGHDR and CDR2 SFDVKD. As DNA, the CDR3 is TGTGCCACCAGTGATGGACGTAAAGGGGACTCTGGAAACACCATATATTTT. It yields the protein CATSDGRKGDSGNTIYF.

By share, this clone ranks as medium-sized. The chain joins TRBV24-1 to TRBJ2-2, with TRBD2 identical over 7 bases. Germline trimming cut 7 bases from V and 3 bases from J; bases unmatched to any gene: 4. This CDR3 spans 14 amino acids. CDR1 KGHDR and CDR2 SFDVKD come from the germline V gene. CDR3 nucleotides: TGTGCCACCAGGTCAGGGAGGGACACCGGGGAGCTGTTTTTT. Its translation: CATRSGRDTGELFF.

V usage is TRBV5-1 and J usage is TRBJ1-1; no firm D call. Trimming stripped 0 bases from V and 3 bases from J, with 6 bases between. This CDR3 region has 13 residues. CDR1 and CDR2 from the germline V gene are SGHRS and YFSETQ. The CDR3 region has the DNA TGCGCCAGCAGCTTGGAACCTTACACTGAAGCTTTCTTT. Translated, it gives CASSLEPYTEAFF.

This rearrangement joins TRBV9 to TRBJ2-7; TRBD2 aligns across 10 bases. V dropped 3 bases and J dropped 1; count of bases not matched to a gene: 4. The length of the CDR3 is 15 residues. CDR1 and CDR2 from the germline V gene are SGDLS and YYNGEE. CDR3 protein: CASSEGLARSYEQYF. Written as DNA, the CDR3 is TGTGCCAGCAGCGAGGGACTAGCGAGGTCCTACGAGCAGTACTTC. The full variable domain, completed using reference TRBV9 and TRBJ2-7, is DSGVTQTPKHLITATGQRVTLRCSPRSGDLSVYWYQQSLDQGLQFLIQYYNGEERAKGNILERFSAQQFPDLHSELNLSSLELGDSALYFCASSEGLARSYEQYFGPGTRLTVT.

The rearrangement joins TRBV28 to TRBJ1-5; a weak D match, TRBD1 (6 bases). This CDR3 spans 17 amino acids. The germline CDR1 and CDR2 sequences are MDHEN and SYDVKM. The V end lost 3 bases, the J end lost 0 bases, and 15 bases lay between the germline ends. The chain's CDR3 is CASSLGQGIYSNQPQHF. CDR3 in DNA: TGTGCCAGCAGTTTGGGGCAGGGGATATATAGCAATCAGCCCCAGCATTTT.

V is TRBV5-1 and J is TRBJ2-2; D not certain. CDR3 length: 14 amino acids. Deletions cut 1 base from V and 3 bases from J, with 7 bases between. Germline values: CDR1 SGHRS, CDR2 YFSETQ. The DNA of the CDR3 is TGCGCCAGCAGCTTGAACGCTTACACCGGGGAGCTGTTTTTT. This codes for CASSLNAYTGELFF.

This chain links TRBV19 with TRBJ2-1; D not certain. The length of the CDR3 is 14 residues. Trimming shortened V by 4 bases and J by 6 bases, and 13 bases separated the two germline ends. Per germline, CDR1 LNHDA and CDR2 SQIVND (reference sequence). The CDR3, as DNA: TGTGCCAGTAGTACCCAGTCCTCTCTCAATGAGCAGTTCTTC. This sequence encodes CASSTQSSLNEQFF.

The chain links TRBV6-5 to TRBJ2-7; 7 nucleotides align to TRBD1. Per the germline V gene, CDR1 is MNHEY and CDR2 is SVGAGI. This CDR3 region has 15 residues. The ends lost 5 bases at V and 4 bases at J; junction bases unmatched: 11. DNA of the CDR3: TGTGCCAGCAGTCCCCGACAGGGAACTACTTACGAGCAGTACTTC. Translating it yields CASSPRQGTTYEQYF.

The chain has TRBV5-5 and TRBJ2-5; D ambiguous. This CDR3 spans 15 amino acids. Germline loops: CDR1 SGHKS, CDR2 YYEKEE (reference sequence). V lost 4 bases to trimming and J lost 2 bases, with 15 bases between them. CDR3 region: CASSTIFRVQETQYF. The CDR3 nucleotides are TGTGCCAGCAGCACGATTTTTCGGGTGCAAGAGACCCAGTACTTC.

The gene calls are TRBV6-5 and TRBJ2-3; tentatively, D is TRBD2 (5 bases). Trimming shortened V by 3 bases and J by 2 bases, and 15 bases separated the two germline ends. The CDR3 covers 16 residues. Per the germline V gene, CDR1 is MNHEY and CDR2 is SVGAGI. The CDR3 spells CASSYGSGTFTDTQYF. Here the CDR3 DNA reads TGTGCCAGCAGTTATGGAAGCGGAACTTTCACAGATACGCAGTATTTT.

The chain is built from TRBV18 and TRBJ1-2; D ambiguous. Germline values: CDR1 KGHSH, CDR2 LQKENI. CDR3 length equals 14 residues. V shed 5 bases and J shed 1 base, with 11 bases lying between them. Written as DNA, the CDR3 is TGTGCCAGCTCAATAACCCCAGATAACTATGGCTACACCTTC. It codes for CASSITPDNYGYTF.

The rearrangement joins TRBV18 to TRBJ2-1; D gene uncertain. Germline V CDR1 and CDR2: KGHSH, LQKENI. This CDR3 is built from 14 residues. V lost 6 bases and J lost 4, with 13 bases in between. For the CDR3, the DNA is TGTGCCAGCTCCCTTCGTCTCCAATACAATGAGCAGTTCTTC. Translated: CASSLRLQYNEQFF. Full variable domain (rest looked up from reference TRBV18 and TRBJ2-1): NAGVMQNPRHLVRRRGQEARLRCSPMKGHSHVYWYRQLPEEGLKFMVYLQKENIIDESGMPKERFSAEFPKEGPSILRIQQVVRGDSAAYFCASSLRLQYNEQFFGPGTRLTVL.

The rearrangement uses TRBV19 and TRBJ1-2; 8 bases map to TRBD1. The CDR3 covers 15 residues. Germline lookup yields CDR1 LNHDA and CDR2 SQIVND (reference sequence). Losses at the gene ends were 3 bases for V and 4 bases for J; bases not matched to a gene: 7. This CDR3 reads CASSILRTGTYGYTF. The CDR3 DNA is TGTGCCAGTAGTATCCTAAGGACAGGGACCTATGGCTACACCTTC.

This sequence joins TRBV3-1 (or the pseudogene TRBV3-2) and TRBJ1-6; D perhaps matches TRBD1 (6 bases). Germline CDR1 is LGHDT and CDR2 is YNNKEL (reference sequence). Trimming stripped 0 bases from V and 5 bases from J, with 14 bases between. The CDR3 has 17 amino acids. CDR3 DNA sequence: TGTGCCAGCAGCCAAGACGGGGGCAGGTCGAATAATTCACCCCTCCACTTT. Translating gives CASSQDGGRSNNSPLHF.

The chain combines TRBV18 with TRBJ1-2; D is unclear. Trimming pared 1 base from V and 7 bases from J, leaving 13 bases between. This CDR3 contains 14 residues. Germline CDR1 KGHSH, CDR2 LQKENI. This CDR3 reads CASSPQWGGGGYTF. The CDR3 DNA reads TGTGCCAGCTCACCACAGTGGGGTGGAGGTGGCTACACCTTC. Using reference TRBV18 and TRBJ1-2 for the parts outside the CDR3, the full variable domain is NAGVMQNPRHLVRRRGQEARLRCSPMKGHSHVYWYRQLPEEGLKFMVYLQKENIIDESGMPKERFSAEFPKEGPSILRIQQVVRGDSAAYFCASSPQWGGGGYTFGSGTRLTVV.

The V call is TRBV7-9, the J call TRBJ1-5, with D perhaps TRBD1 (5 bases). CDR3 length equals 17 residues. Trimming removed 5 bases at V and 5 bases at J, with 22 bases between. Germline V lookup: CDR1 SEHNR, CDR2 FQNEAQ (reference sequence). The CDR3 DNA follows: TGTGCCAGCAGCAAGGGCCCACACTGGGGGGGGGATCAGCCCCAGCATTTT. Encoded protein: CASSKGPHWGGDQPQHF. The full variable domain, in which reference TRBV7-9 and TRBJ1-5 provide the parts outside the CDR3, is DTGVSQNPRHKITKRGQNVTFRCDPISEHNRLYWYRQTLGQGPEFLTYFQNEAQLEKSRLLSDRFSAERPKGSFSTLEIQRTEQGDSAMYLCASSKGPHWGGDQPQHFGDGTRLSIL.

This clone came up once. V and J are TRBV19 and TRBJ1-6; a weak D match, TRBD1 (5 bases). The CDR3 is made up of 17 amino acids. The V gene lost 5 bases and the J gene lost 7 bases, with 21 bases spanning the gap. In germline, CDR1 is LNHDA, CDR2 SQIVND (reference sequence). CDR3: CASSSEGAGHRNSPLHF. The CDR3 bases are TGTGCCAGTAGTTCAGAGGGAGCCGGACATCGAAATTCACCCCTCCACTTT.

The rearrangement joins TRBV6-1 to TRBJ2-5; D call uncertain. Germline V CDR1 and CDR2: MNHNS, SASEGT. V lost 0 bases and J lost 7, with 9 bases in between. This CDR3 is built from 13 residues. The CDR3 DNA sequence: TGTGCCAGCAGTGAAGCGCTTCTAGGGACCCAGTACTTC. It yields the protein CASSEALLGTQYF.

In DNA, the CDR3 is TGTGCCAGCAGCCATGGGATGACTGAAGCTTTCTTT. Amino acid sequence: CASSHGMTEAFF. The V gene is TRBV6-5, the J gene TRBJ1-1; no clear D gene. Deletions cut 6 bases from V and 5 bases from J, with 10 bases between. The CDR3 runs 12 residues. Germline assignment: CDR1 MNHEY and CDR2 SVGAGI.

The chain joins TRBV19 to TRBJ1-1; possible D gene TRBD1, 5 bases. Trimming took off 3 bases at V and 0 bases at J, with 20 bases between the two ends. The CDR3 sequence is 18 residues long. CDR1 is LNHDA, CDR2 SQIVND, per germline (reference sequence). The chain's CDR3 is CASSIGVGATIMNTEAFF. The CDR3 DNA reads as TGTGCCAGTAGTATCGGGGTCGGGGCGACCATCATGAACACTGAAGCTTTCTTT.